These 21 T cell receptor beta chains were sequenced from one sample in a study of regulatory T cells in long-lasting Graves disease (TCRdb year 2021). The library was generated by multiplex PCR. Sequencer: Illumina HiSeq 4000. TCR beta libraries were built with iRepertoire HTBI primers and Arm-PCR amplification of CDR3 regions. Using fastp at Q25 and MiXCR, TCRdb reprocessed the public reads and kept productive beta chains. For every CDR3 protein sequence, its rows merge into one entry that carries the most common genes and DNA. The sample table records over 650,000 distinct CDR3 sequences; 25% to 35% of these occur just once. The ten largest clones capture under 55% of the sample. This sample's time point label indicates: persistent/refractory GD, antithyroid drugs over 5 years with positive TRAb. For both TCR sequencing and RNA sequencing, RNA was extracted from PBMCs in TRIzol. The source was peripheral blood mononuclear cells (PBMCs), collected when the disease was refractory, from a patient treated with antithyroid drugs. The source is a female donor with Graves disease.

The V and J genes are TRBV7-3 and TRBJ2-2; the D call may be TRBD1 or TRBD2 (5 bases each). This CDR3 has 17 residues. Trimming pared 0 bases from V and 0 bases from J, leaving 11 bases between. CDR1 is SGHTA, CDR2 FQGTGA, per germline. CDR3 loop: CASSLTRDVANTGELFF. The CDR3 DNA reads as TGTGCCAGCAGCTTAACTCGGGACGTCGCGAACACCGGGGAGCTGTTTTTT.

The rearrangement joins TRBV18 to TRBJ1-1; 8 bases are a match to TRBD1. Trimming at V came to 3 bases and at J to 0 bases, leaving 3 bases not matched to a gene. The CDR3 length is 15 residues. Germline V gene lookup returns CDR1 KGHSH and CDR2 LQKENI. The CDR3, as DNA: TGTGCCAGCTCACCGACAGGGGTCATGAACACTGAAGCTTTCTTT. Translation: CASSPTGVMNTEAFF.

In this sample, this clonotype turned up many times. The gene calls are TRBV27 and TRBJ2-5; possible D gene TRBD2, 6 bases. There are 16 residues in the CDR3. Trimming pared 4 bases from V and 1 base from J, leaving 16 bases between. Germline CDR1 is MNHEY and CDR2 is SMNVEV (reference sequence). This chain's CDR3 is CASSSHFERVQETQYF. The CDR3 DNA follows: TGTGCCAGCAGTTCGCACTTCGAGCGGGTCCAAGAGACCCAGTACTTC.

Only a few counts were recorded for this clonotype. The chain employs TRBV6-5 and TRBJ1-2, with TRBD1 identical over 9 bases. The CDR3 is made up of 14 amino acids. After removal of 2 bases from V and 7 bases from J, the junction contained 5 bases not matched to a gene. CDR1 and CDR2 (germline): MNHEY, SVGAGI. This chain's CDR3 is CASSYGQGIFGYTF. The CDR3 DNA sequence: TGTGCCAGCAGTTACGGACAGGGGATCTTTGGCTACACCTTC.

This clonotype has ten or more counts. The CDR3 loop is CASSAGDREIHGYTF. The CDR3 DNA sequence: TGTGCCAGCAGTGCGGGGGACAGGGAGATCCATGGCTACACCTTC. V gene TRBV6-1 combines with J gene TRBJ1-2; 9 bases line up with TRBD1. Germline loops: CDR1 MNHNS, CDR2 SASEGT. Germline trimming cut 4 bases from V and 6 bases from J; bases unmatched to any gene: 9. The CDR3 loop spans 15 amino acids.

The chain combines TRBV9 with TRBJ2-2, with D maybe TRBD1 (6 bases). The V gene lost 0 bases and the J gene lost 6 bases, with 6 bases spanning the gap. Looked up from germline, CDR1 is SGDLS and CDR2 is YYNGEE. CDR3 length: 13 residues. The chain's CDR3 is CASSVEGAGELFF. The CDR3 DNA reads as TGTGCCAGCAGCGTAGAGGGGGCCGGGGAGCTGTTTTTT.

This clonotype has only a few counts. This chain joins TRBV29-1 and TRBJ2-5; 9 nucleotides agree with TRBD2. With V trimmed by 6 bases and J by 5 bases, 16 bases remained unmatched. Germline CDR1 SQVTM, CDR2 ANQGSEA. This CDR3 has 16 residues. CDR3 bases: TGCAGCGTCAAGGGCCTAGCGGGACTAGTAGGGGAGACCCAGTACTTC. It encodes CSVKGLAGLVGETQYF.

This clonotype appeared many times. The chain is built from TRBV27 and TRBJ1-1, with a possible D match to TRBD1 (5 bases). Trimming cost V 6 bases and J 1 base, with 18 bases left between them. Germline assignment: CDR1 MNHEY and CDR2 SMNVEV (reference sequence). The CDR3 runs to 16 residues. The DNA of the CDR3 is TGTGCCAGCAGAATCCTGGGAGACAGTACGAACACTGAAGCTTTCTTT. Protein sequence: CASRILGDSTNTEAFF.

This clonotype showed up just once. The chain joins TRBV12-3 or TRBV12-4 to TRBJ1-2, with unresolved D. V lost 4 bases to trimming and J lost 4 bases, with 16 bases between them. The CDR3 spans 15 residues. Here the CDR3 reads CASSYSGTDAYGYTF. Written as DNA, the CDR3 is TGTGCCAGCAGTTACTCTGGCACTGACGCCTATGGCTACACCTTC.

This clonotype has only a few counts. This sequence joins TRBV5-1 and TRBJ2-5; maybe TRBD2 (6 bases). The V and J ends lost 0 bases and 5 bases respectively, with 17 bases between them. Per the germline V gene, CDR1 is SGHRS and CDR2 is YFSETQ. CDR3 length equals 16 residues. CDR3 sequence: CASSLAVGGKGETQYF. The DNA of the CDR3 is TGCGCCAGCAGCTTGGCCGTTGGCGGGAAGGGCGAGACCCAGTACTTC.

This chain links TRBV20-1 with TRBJ1-5, with 7 bases fitting TRBD1. With 0 bases clipped from V and 3 bases from J, the junction kept 11 bases outside the gene matches. The CDR3 covers 17 residues. In germline, CDR1 is DFQATT, CDR2 SNEGSKA (reference sequence). The DNA of the CDR3 is TGCAGTGCTAGAGAAATAGGGGGCATTCGGAACAATCAGCCCCAGCATTTT. This encodes CSAREIGGIRNNQPQHF.

The chain employs TRBV18 and TRBJ1-5; tentative D call: TRBD1 (6 bases). Trimming took off 4 bases at V and 9 bases at J, with 22 bases between the two ends. This CDR3 spans 16 amino acids. Germline V CDR1 and CDR2: KGHSH, LQKENI. The DNA for the CDR3 is TGTGCCAGCTCACGGGGCCTCGGGACACCGCAGTCGCCCCAGCATTTT. Amino acids: CASSRGLGTPQSPQHF.

The V gene is TRBV11-1, the J gene TRBJ2-5, with 7 bases that match TRBD2. Germline V lookup: CDR1 SGHAT, CDR2 FQDESV (reference sequence). Germline trimming cut 5 bases from V and 5 bases from J; bases unmatched to any gene: 17. The CDR3 length is 17 residues. The CDR3 loop reads CASSHRLASTTQETQYF. Written as DNA, the CDR3 is TGTGCCAGCAGCCACCGACTAGCCTCCACCACCCAGGAGACCCAGTACTTC.

This chain joins TRBV20-1 and TRBJ1-1, with 7 bases fitting TRBD1. Germline V lookup: CDR1 DFQATT, CDR2 SNEGSKA (reference sequence). The CDR3 consists of 13 residues. V was clipped by 7 bases and J by 5 bases; unmatched bases: 10. The CDR3 is CSVGGESGTEAFF. The CDR3 nucleotides are TGCAGTGTAGGGGGCGAATCGGGGACTGAAGCTTTCTTT.

DNA of the CDR3: TGCGCCAGCAGCTTCCCCCAATCCTGGAACACTGAAGCTTTCTTT. Amino acid sequence: CASSFPQSWNTEAFF. The chain has TRBV5-1 and TRBJ1-1; D gene unclear. The CDR3 runs 15 residues. The germline V gene has CDR1 SGHRS and CDR2 YFSETQ. The germline V and J ends were trimmed by 2 bases and 1 base, with 12 bases remaining between them.

A remark on this clonotype: Given a much more abundant clone one base away, this may be a read error. Because it lacks the conserved phenylalanine or tryptophan at the end, this CDR3 is likely a read error. The chain joins TRBV12-3 or TRBV12-4 to TRBJ2-7, with unresolved D. The CDR3 length is 11 residues. Trimming stripped 2 bases from V and 5 bases from J, with 4 bases between. The CDR3 spells CASSLFDEQYY. As DNA, the CDR3 is TGTGCCAGCAGTTTATTCGACGAGCAGTACTAC.

The genes are TRBV16 and TRBJ2-3, with unresolved D. This CDR3 comprises 12 residues. Germline CDR1 reads KGHSY; CDR2 reads FQNENV. V was shortened by 4 bases and J by 7 bases, with 9 bases between the two germline ends. The CDR3 spells CASSLYSHTQYF. The CDR3 region has the DNA TGTGCCAGCAGCCTCTATTCGCATACGCAGTATTTT. The full variable domain, with the rest looked up from reference TRBV16 and TRBJ2-3, is GEEVAQTPKHLVRGEGQKAKLYCAPIKGHSYVFWYQQVLKNEFKFLISFQNENVFDETGMPKERFSAKCLPNSPCSLEIQATKLEDSAVYFCASSLYSHTQYFGPGTRLTVL.

The chain uses TRBV7-9 and TRBJ2-1; D unresolved. CDR1 SEHNR and CDR2 FQNEAQ come from the germline V gene (reference sequence). The CDR3 extends over 13 amino acids. Trimming took off 2 bases at V and 0 bases at J, with 2 bases between the two ends. Here the CDR3 DNA reads TGTGCCAGCAGCTTAAACTCCTACAATGAGCAGTTCTTC. This codes for CASSLNSYNEQFF.

The chain is built from TRBV2 and TRBJ2-5; D ambiguous. Germline V CDR1 and CDR2: SNHLY, FYNNEI. Deletions cut 8 bases from V and 5 bases from J, with 18 bases between. The CDR3 contains 14 residues. The CDR3, as DNA: TGTGCCAGCGGGCCCCGGCGCGTTGGTGAGACCCAGTACTTC. Its protein product is CASGPRRVGETQYF.

The V and J genes are TRBV5-1 and TRBJ2-2, with 8 bases identical to TRBD1. The germline V gene encodes CDR1 SGHRS and CDR2 YFSETQ. V was clipped by 0 bases and J by 7 bases; unmatched bases: 5. CDR3 length equals 15 residues. The CDR3 DNA reads TGCGCCAGCAGCTTGGCAGGGGGCGCAGGCGGGGAGCTGTTTTTT. It is translated as CASSLAGGAGGELFF.

This chain joins TRBV20-1 and TRBJ1-5, with D possibly being TRBD1 (5 bases). The CDR3 totals 15 residues. CDR1 is DFQATT and CDR2 is SNEGSKA in the germline V gene (reference sequence). Trimming took 1 base from V and 3 from J, leaving 13 bases between them. The CDR3 sequence is CSARAAGSFNQPQHF. CDR3 nucleotide sequence: TGCAGTGCTAGAGCCGCAGGGTCCTTCAATCAGCCCCAGCATTTT.